This T cell receptor beta chain was found in a study of blood T cell repertoires in COVID-19. The CDR3 covers 12 residues. With 4 bases removed from V and 7 bases from J, the gap between germline ends came to 11 bases. Germline V gene lookup returns CDR1 SGHTS and CDR2 YDEGEE. Original processing methods: The assay estimated nucleated cells by amplifying reference gene primers. This table comes from immunoSEQ multiplex PCR, and its TCRdb copy is limited to in-frame clones, with some not included. Clone size and the V and J calls come from that table; the DNA yielded D and trimming. The sample lists about 240,000 clones; roughly four fifths were seen once.

The sequencing sample was made of peripheral blood. The rearrangement uses TRBV5-8 and TRBJ1-2, with D maybe TRBD1 (6 bases). This receptor was identified in a woman aged 70-85 years with acute or convalescent COVID-19. CDR3 region: CASSLQGFGYTF. In DNA, the CDR3 is TGTGCCAGCAGCCTACAGGGTTTTGGCTACACCTTC.